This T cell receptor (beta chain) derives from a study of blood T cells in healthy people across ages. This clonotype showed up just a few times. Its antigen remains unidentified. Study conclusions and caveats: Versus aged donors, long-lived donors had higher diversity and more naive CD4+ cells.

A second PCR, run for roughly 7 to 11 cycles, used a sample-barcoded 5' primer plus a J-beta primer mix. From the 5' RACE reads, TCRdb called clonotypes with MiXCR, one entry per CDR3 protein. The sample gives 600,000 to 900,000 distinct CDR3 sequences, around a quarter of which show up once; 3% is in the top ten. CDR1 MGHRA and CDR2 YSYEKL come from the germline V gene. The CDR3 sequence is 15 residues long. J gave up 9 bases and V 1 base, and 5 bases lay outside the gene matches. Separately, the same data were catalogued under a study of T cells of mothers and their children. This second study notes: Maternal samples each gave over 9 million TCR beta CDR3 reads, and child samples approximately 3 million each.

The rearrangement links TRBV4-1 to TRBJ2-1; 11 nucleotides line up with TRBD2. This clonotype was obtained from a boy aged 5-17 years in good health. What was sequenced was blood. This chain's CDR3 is CASSQGLAGRREQFF. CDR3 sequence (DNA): TGCGCCAGCAGCCAAGGACTAGCGGGAAGACGTGAGCAGTTCTTC.